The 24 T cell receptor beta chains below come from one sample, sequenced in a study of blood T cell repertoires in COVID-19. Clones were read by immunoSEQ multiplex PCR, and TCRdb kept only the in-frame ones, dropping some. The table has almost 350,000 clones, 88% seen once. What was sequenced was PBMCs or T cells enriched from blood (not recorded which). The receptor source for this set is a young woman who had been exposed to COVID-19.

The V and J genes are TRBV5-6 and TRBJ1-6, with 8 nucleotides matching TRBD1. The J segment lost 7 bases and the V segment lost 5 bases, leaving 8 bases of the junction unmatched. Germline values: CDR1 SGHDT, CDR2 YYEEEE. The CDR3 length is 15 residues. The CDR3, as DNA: TGTGCCAGCAGTCACAGGGGGTCTCGGAATTCACCCCTCCACTTT. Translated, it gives CASSHRGSRNSPLHF.

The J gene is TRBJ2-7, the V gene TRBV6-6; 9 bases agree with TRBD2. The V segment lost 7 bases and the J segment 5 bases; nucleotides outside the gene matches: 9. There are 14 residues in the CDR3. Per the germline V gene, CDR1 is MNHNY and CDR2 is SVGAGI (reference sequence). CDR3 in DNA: TGTGCCAGCACCCACGGGGTAGCGGGAGACGAGCAGTACTTC. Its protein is CASTHGVAGDEQYF.

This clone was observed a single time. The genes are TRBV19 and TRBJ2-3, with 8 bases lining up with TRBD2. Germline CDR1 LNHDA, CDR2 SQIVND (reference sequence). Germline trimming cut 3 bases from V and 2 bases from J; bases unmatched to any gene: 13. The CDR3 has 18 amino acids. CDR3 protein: CASSMGPGSGTFTDTQYF. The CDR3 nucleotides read TGTGCCAGTAGTATGGGACCGGGTAGCGGGACATTCACAGATACGCAGTATTTT.

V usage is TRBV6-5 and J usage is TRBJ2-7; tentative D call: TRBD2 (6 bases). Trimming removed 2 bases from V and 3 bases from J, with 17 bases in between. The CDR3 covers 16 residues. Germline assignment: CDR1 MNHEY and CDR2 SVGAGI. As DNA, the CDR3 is TGTGCCAGCAGTTACGGGGGGACGGAGATCCTCTACGAGCAGTACTTC. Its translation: CASSYGGTEILYEQYF.

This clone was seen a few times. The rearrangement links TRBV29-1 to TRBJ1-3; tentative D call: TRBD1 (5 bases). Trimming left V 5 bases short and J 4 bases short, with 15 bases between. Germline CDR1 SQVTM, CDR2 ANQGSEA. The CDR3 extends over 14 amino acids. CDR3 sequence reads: CSVPSDSSGNTIYF. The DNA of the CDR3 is TGCAGCGTTCCCTCTGACAGTTCCGGAAACACCATATATTTT.

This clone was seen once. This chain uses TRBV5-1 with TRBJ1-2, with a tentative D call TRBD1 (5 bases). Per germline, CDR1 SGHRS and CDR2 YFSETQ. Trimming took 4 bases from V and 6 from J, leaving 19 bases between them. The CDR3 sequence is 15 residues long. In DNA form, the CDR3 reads TGCGCCAGCAGCCCGCCGCGGGGGGTTGGGAATGGCTACACCTTC. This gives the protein CASSPPRGVGNGYTF.

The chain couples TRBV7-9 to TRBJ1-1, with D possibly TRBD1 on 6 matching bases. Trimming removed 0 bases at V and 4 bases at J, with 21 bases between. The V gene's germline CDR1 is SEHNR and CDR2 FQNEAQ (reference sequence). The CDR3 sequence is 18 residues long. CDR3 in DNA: TGTGCCAGCAGCTTAGCGGGGGCGCCGGACTTCAGCAGCACTGAAGCTTTCTTT. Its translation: CASSLAGAPDFSSTEAFF. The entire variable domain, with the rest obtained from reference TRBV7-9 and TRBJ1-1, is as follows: DTGVSQNPRHKITKRGQNVTFRCDPISEHNRLYWYRQTLGQGPEFLTYFQNEAQLEKSRLLSDRFSAERPKGSFSTLEIQRTEQGDSAMYLCASSLAGAPDFSSTEAFFGQGTRLTVV.

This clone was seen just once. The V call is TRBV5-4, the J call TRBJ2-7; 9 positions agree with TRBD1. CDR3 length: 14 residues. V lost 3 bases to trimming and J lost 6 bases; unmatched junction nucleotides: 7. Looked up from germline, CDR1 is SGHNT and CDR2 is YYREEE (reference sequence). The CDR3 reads CASSSGQGVSEQYF. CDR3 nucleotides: TGTGCCAGCAGCTCGGGACAGGGAGTATCCGAGCAGTACTTC.

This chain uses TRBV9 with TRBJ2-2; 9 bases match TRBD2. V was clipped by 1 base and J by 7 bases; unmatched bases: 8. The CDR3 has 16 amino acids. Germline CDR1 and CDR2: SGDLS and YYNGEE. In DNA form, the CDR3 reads TGTGCCAGCAGCGTATTTAGCGGGAGCGAGGGCGGGGAGCTGTTTTTT. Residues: CASSVFSGSEGGELFF.

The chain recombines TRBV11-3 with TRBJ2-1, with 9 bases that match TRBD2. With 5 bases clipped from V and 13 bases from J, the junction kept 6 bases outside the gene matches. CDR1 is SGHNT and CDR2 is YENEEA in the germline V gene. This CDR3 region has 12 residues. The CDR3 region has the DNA TGTGCCAGCAGCCTAACTAGCGGGTTACAGTTCTTC. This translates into CASSLTSGLQFF.

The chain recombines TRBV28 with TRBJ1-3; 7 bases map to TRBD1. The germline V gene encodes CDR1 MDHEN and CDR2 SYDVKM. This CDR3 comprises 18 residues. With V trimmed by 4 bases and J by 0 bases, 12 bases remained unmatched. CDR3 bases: TGTGCCAGCAGTTCGGCGGCGAAAGGGACAGTCTCTGGAAACACCATATATTTT. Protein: CASSSAAKGTVSGNTIYF.

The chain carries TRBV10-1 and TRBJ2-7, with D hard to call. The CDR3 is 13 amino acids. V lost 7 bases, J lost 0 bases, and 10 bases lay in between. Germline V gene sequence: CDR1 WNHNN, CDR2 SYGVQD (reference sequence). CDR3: CASNLSSSYEQYF. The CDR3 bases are TGCGCCAGCAACCTTTCCAGCTCCTACGAGCAGTACTTC.

CDR3 nucleotides: TGTGCCAGCAGCAATCGGGATGAGCAGTTCTTC. Translated: CASSNRDEQFF. The chain links TRBV9 to TRBJ2-1; D uncertain. Trimming left V 4 bases short and J 8 bases short, with 7 bases between. The CDR3 has 11 residues. The germline V gene has CDR1 SGDLS and CDR2 YYNGEE.

The CDR3 bases are TGTGCCAGCAGTCCGCAGGGATATGGCTACACCTTC. This translates into CASSPQGYGYTF. The chain recombines TRBV12-3 or TRBV12-4 with TRBJ1-2; tentatively, D is TRBD1 (5 bases). The CDR3 runs to 12 residues. Trimming cost V 5 bases and J 5 bases, with 9 bases left between them.

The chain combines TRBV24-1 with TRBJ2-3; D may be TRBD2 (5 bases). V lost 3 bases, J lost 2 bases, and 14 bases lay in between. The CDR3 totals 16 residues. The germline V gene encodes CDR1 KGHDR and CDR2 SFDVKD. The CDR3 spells CATSDGLADNTDTQYF. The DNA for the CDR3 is TGTGCCACCAGTGATGGGCTAGCCGATAACACAGATACGCAGTATTTT.

The CDR3 sequence is CAWTLPGDLSGNTIYF. CDR3 DNA sequence: TGTGCCTGGACCCTCCCCGGGGATCTTTCTGGAAACACCATATATTTT. This rearrangement joins TRBV30 to TRBJ1-3; D is unresolved. CDR3 length equals 16 residues. The V gene's germline CDR1 is GTSNPN and CDR2 SVGIG (reference sequence). Trimming removed 4 bases from V and 1 base from J, with 17 bases in between.

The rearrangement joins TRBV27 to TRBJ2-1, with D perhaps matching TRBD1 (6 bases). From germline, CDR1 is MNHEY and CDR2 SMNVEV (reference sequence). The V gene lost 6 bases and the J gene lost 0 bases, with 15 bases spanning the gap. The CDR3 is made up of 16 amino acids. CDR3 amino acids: CASRAGVSGSYNEQFF. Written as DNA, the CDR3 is TGTGCCAGCAGGGCAGGGGTTTCAGGCTCCTACAATGAGCAGTTCTTC.

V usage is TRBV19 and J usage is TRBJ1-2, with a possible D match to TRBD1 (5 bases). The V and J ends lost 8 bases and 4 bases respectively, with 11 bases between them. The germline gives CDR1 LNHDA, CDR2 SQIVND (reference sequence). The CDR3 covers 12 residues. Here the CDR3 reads CASLTGLYGYTF. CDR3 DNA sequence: TGTGCCAGTTTAACAGGCCTCTATGGCTACACCTTC.

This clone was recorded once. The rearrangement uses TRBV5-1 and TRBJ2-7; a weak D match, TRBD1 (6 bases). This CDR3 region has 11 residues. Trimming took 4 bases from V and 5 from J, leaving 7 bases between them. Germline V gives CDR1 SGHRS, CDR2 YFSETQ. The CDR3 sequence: CASSKGDEQYF. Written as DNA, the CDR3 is TGCGCCAGCAGCAAGGGGGACGAGCAGTACTTC. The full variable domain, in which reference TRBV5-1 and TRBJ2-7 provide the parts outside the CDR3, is KAGVTQTPRYLIKTRGQQVTLSCSPISGHRSVSWYQQTPGQGLQFLFEYFSETQRNKGNFPGRFSGRQFSNSRSEMNVSTLELGDSALYLCASSKGDEQYFGPGTRLTVT.

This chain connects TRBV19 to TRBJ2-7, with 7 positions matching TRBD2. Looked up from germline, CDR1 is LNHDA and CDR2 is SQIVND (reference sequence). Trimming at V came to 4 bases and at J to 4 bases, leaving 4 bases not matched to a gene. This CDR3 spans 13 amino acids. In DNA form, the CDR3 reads TGTGCCAGTAGTAGCGGGAGAAGGTACGAGCAGTACTTC. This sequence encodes CASSSGRRYEQYF.

CDR3 in DNA: TGTGCCACCAAATCCCTCACCGGGGAGCTGTTTTTT. Its protein is CATKSLTGELFF. J is TRBJ2-2 and V is TRBV24-1; D ambiguous. The CDR3 length is 12 residues. V lost 8 bases and J 4 bases, leaving 7 bases between the germline ends. CDR1 and CDR2 (germline): KGHDR, SFDVKD.

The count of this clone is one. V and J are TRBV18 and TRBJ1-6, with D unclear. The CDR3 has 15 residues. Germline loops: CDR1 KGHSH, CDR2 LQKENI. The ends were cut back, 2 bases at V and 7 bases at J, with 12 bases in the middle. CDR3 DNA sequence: TGTGCCAGCTCACCAGTCCAGGAGCGGAATTCACCCCTCCACTTT. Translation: CASSPVQERNSPLHF.

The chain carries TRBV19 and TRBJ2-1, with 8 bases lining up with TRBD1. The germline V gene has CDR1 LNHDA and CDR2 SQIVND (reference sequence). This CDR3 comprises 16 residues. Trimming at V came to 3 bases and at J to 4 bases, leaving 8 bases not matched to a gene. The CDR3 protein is CASSILGQGAYNEQFF. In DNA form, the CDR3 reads TGTGCCAGTAGTATCTTAGGGCAGGGGGCATACAATGAGCAGTTCTTC.

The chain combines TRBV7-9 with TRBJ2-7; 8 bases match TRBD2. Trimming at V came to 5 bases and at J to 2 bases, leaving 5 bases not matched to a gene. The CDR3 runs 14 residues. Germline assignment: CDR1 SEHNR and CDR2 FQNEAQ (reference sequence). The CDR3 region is CASSPGLEPYEQYF. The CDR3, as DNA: TGTGCCAGCAGCCCGGGACTAGAGCCCTACGAGCAGTACTTC. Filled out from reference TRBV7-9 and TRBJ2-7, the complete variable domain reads DTGVSQNPRHKITKRGQNVTFRCDPISEHNRLYWYRQTLGQGPEFLTYFQNEAQLEKSRLLSDRFSAERPKGSFSTLEIQRTEQGDSAMYLCASSPGLEPYEQYFGPGTRLTVT.